Following are 31 T cell receptor beta chains from one sample sequenced in a study of T cell changes during pregnancy in multiple sclerosis. Sequencing was performed with immunoSEQ multiplex PCR; in TCRdb, only in-frame clones are kept and a portion is missing. The sample has 50,000 to 70,000 clones, 91% seen once. The source was peripheral blood, collected after pregnancy. Receptors originate from a female donor in good health, enrolled as a control in a pregnancy study.

The CDR3 is CASSRQSDRVPYEQYF. CDR3 nucleotides: TGTGCCAGCTCACGTCAGTCGGACAGGGTTCCCTACGAGCAGTACTTC. The chain couples TRBV18 to TRBJ2-7; 8 bases align to TRBD1. The CDR3 extends over 16 amino acids. V lost 4 bases to trimming and J lost 2 bases; unmatched junction nucleotides: 10. CDR1 KGHSH and CDR2 LQKENI come from the germline V gene. Variable domain in full (rest from reference TRBV18 and TRBJ2-7): NAGVMQNPRHLVRRRGQEARLRCSPMKGHSHVYWYRQLPEEGLKFMVYLQKENIIDESGMPKERFSAEFPKEGPSILRIQQVVRGDSAAYFCASSRQSDRVPYEQYFGPGTRLTVT.

CDR3 protein: CASSRVRDRGIFSSGNTIYF. The CDR3 DNA reads TGTGCCAGCAGCCGAGTCCGGGACAGGGGGATCTTTTCCTCTGGAAACACCATATATTTT. This sequence joins TRBV4-2 and TRBJ1-3, with TRBD1 matching over 11 bases. V was clipped by 4 bases and J by 0 bases; unmatched bases: 14. Germline V gene sequence: CDR1 LGHNA, CDR2 YNFKEQ. The CDR3 sequence is 20 residues long.

This chain uses TRBV9 with TRBJ1-6; D gene uncertain. In germline, CDR1 is SGDLS, CDR2 YYNGEE. There are 14 residues in the CDR3. Trimming cost V 0 bases and J 9 bases, with 10 bases left between them. The chain's CDR3 is CASSVDQRASPLHF. In DNA, the CDR3 is TGTGCCAGCAGCGTAGATCAGAGGGCTTCACCCCTCCACTTT.

A single count supports this clone. The chain links TRBV4-2 to TRBJ2-1; D not certain. The V end lost 2 bases, the J end lost 8 bases, and 10 bases lay between the germline ends. Germline V CDR1 and CDR2: LGHNA, YNFKEQ. The CDR3 has 13 residues. The CDR3 protein is CASSQPSTDEQFF. For the CDR3, the DNA is TGTGCCAGCAGCCAACCTTCTACGGATGAGCAGTTCTTC.

The chain recombines TRBV9 with TRBJ1-2; 7 bases match TRBD1. There are 14 residues in the CDR3. Trimming removed 0 bases from V and 7 bases from J; junction bases left unmatched: 6. The germline V gene has CDR1 SGDLS and CDR2 YYNGEE. CDR3 in DNA: TGTGCCAGCAGCGTAGTCGAGGGGGCGAGTGGCTACACCTTC. This encodes CASSVVEGASGYTF.

The chain carries TRBV5-1 and TRBJ2-2, with a tentative D call TRBD1 (5 bases). The germline V gene encodes CDR1 SGHRS and CDR2 YFSETQ. The CDR3 sequence is 14 residues long. The V gene lost 5 bases and the J gene lost 1 base, with 9 bases spanning the gap. The CDR3 DNA follows: TGCGCCAGCAGGCCAGGGAAGAACACCGGGGAGCTGTTTTTT. Translation: CASRPGKNTGELFF.

The V and J genes are TRBV19 and TRBJ2-2, with 7 bases aligning to TRBD1. CDR1 is LNHDA and CDR2 is SQIVND in the germline V gene (reference sequence). The V and J ends lost 5 bases and 2 bases, in that order; junction bases with no gene match: 14. CDR3 length equals 18 residues. The CDR3 DNA follows: TGTGCCAGTAGTCCCTCCGGACAGGACACACTTAACACCGGGGAGCTGTTTTTT. Protein product: CASSPSGQDTLNTGELFF.

This clone was seen only once. Other DNA sequences from this sample encode an identical CDR3 as well. V is TRBV30 and J is TRBJ2-3, with TRBD1 matching 11 bases. The junction had 8 bases not matched to a gene; V was cut back by 3 bases and J by 6 bases. Germline CDR1 and CDR2: GTSNPN and SVGIG (reference sequence). This CDR3 comprises 15 residues. The CDR3 DNA sequence: TGTGCCTGGAGCGCAGGGACAGGGGGGACTGATACGCAGTATTTT. Its translation: CAWSAGTGGTDTQYF.

This rearrangement joins TRBV4-1 to TRBJ1-2; 9 positions match TRBD1. The CDR3 totals 17 residues. Germline CDR1 reads MGHRA; CDR2 reads YSYEKL. V was pared by 2 bases and J by 8 bases, with 15 bases of the junction left unmatched. CDR3 DNA sequence: TGCGCCAGCAGCCAACCGGGACAGGGAGTCATTTTCACGGGCTACACCTTC. Its translation is CASSQPGQGVIFTGYTF.

This clone was recorded a few times. The chain couples TRBV2 to TRBJ1-5, with 7 nucleotides matching TRBD1. This CDR3 is built from 14 residues. Germline V CDR1 and CDR2: SNHLY, FYNNEI. V shed 4 bases and J 4 bases; nucleotides not matched to a gene: 4. The chain's CDR3 is CASSVGQNNQPQHF. The CDR3 DNA reads TGTGCCAGCAGTGTGGGACAGAATAATCAGCCCCAGCATTTT.

The chain carries TRBV7-6 and TRBJ1-5; 9 bases line up with TRBD1. The CDR3 runs 16 residues. Germline V gives CDR1 SGHVS, CDR2 FNYEAQ. V was pared by 5 bases and J by 2 bases, with 7 bases of the junction left unmatched. The CDR3 DNA reads as TGTGCCAGCAGCCCACAGGGGGCAGGCGGCAATCAGCCCCAGCATTTT. The encoded protein is CASSPQGAGGNQPQHF. Together with reference TRBV7-6 and TRBJ1-5, the CDR3 gives the full variable domain: GAGVSQSPRYKVTKRGQDVALRCDPISGHVSLYWYRQALGQGPEFLTYFNYEAQQDKSGLPNDRFSAERPEGSISTLTIQRTEQRDSAMYRCASSPQGAGGNQPQHFGDGTRLSIL.

The chain couples TRBV20-1 to TRBJ1-1, with TRBD1 matching over 7 bases. The V and J ends lost 6 bases and 12 bases, in that order; junction bases with no gene match: 10. The CDR3 loop spans 11 amino acids. Germline assignment: CDR1 DFQATT and CDR2 SNEGSKA (reference sequence). CDR3 DNA sequence: TGCAGTGCAGATCGGGACAGTAGGACTTTCTTT. The encoded protein is CSADRDSRTFF.

The chain has TRBV13 and TRBJ1-1; TRBD1 is a possible D gene (6 bases). V lost 0 bases and J lost 6, with 11 bases in between. CDR3 length: 14 amino acids. Germline CDR1 PRHDT, CDR2 FYEKMQ (reference sequence). The chain's CDR3 is CASSLGLGGAEAFF. The CDR3 nucleotides are TGTGCCAGCAGCTTAGGCCTAGGGGGGGCTGAAGCTTTCTTT.

The chain uses TRBV9 and TRBJ2-1, with 8 positions matching TRBD1. CDR1 and CDR2 (germline): SGDLS, YYNGEE. This CDR3 has 15 residues. The V gene end was trimmed by 3 bases and the J gene end by 6 bases; junction bases not matched to a gene: 8. This CDR3 is CASSAGQGIVNEQFF. In DNA form, the CDR3 reads TGTGCCAGCAGCGCCGGACAGGGAATTGTCAATGAGCAGTTCTTC.

The V gene is TRBV5-1, the J gene TRBJ2-5, with 10 nucleotides matching TRBD2. CDR3 length equals 16 residues. V was clipped by 4 bases and J by 2 bases; unmatched bases: 8. Germline CDR1 and CDR2: SGHRS and YFSETQ. CDR3 amino acids: CASSTGLAVTQETQYF. CDR3 nucleotides: TGCGCCAGCAGCACCGGACTAGCGGTAACGCAAGAGACCCAGTACTTC.

This rearrangement joins TRBV5-1 to TRBJ1-1, with D possibly being TRBD1 (6 bases). The CDR3 runs 12 residues. Germline V gene sequence: CDR1 SGHRS, CDR2 YFSETQ. The V end was cut by 0 bases, the J end by 8 bases, with 8 bases between. The CDR3 nucleotides read TGCGCCAGCAGCTTGGACAGGGACGAAGCTTTCTTT. Amino acid sequence: CASSLDRDEAFF. The complete variable domain, with remaining parts taken from reference TRBV5-1 and TRBJ1-1, reads KAGVTQTPRYLIKTRGQQVTLSCSPISGHRSVSWYQQTPGQGLQFLFEYFSETQRNKGNFPGRFSGRQFSNSRSEMNVSTLELGDSALYLCASSLDRDEAFFGQGTRLTVV.

In its sample, this clone was seen a few times. The V and J genes are TRBV6-6 and TRBJ2-6; D is unclear. The CDR3 extends over 14 amino acids. V dropped 5 bases and J dropped 0 bases, with 5 bases sitting between them. CDR1 and CDR2 from the germline V gene are MNHNY and SVGAGI (reference sequence). CDR3 sequence: CASSQDSGANVLTF. The CDR3 DNA reads as TGTGCCAGCAGTCAGGACTCTGGGGCCAACGTCCTGACTTTC.

This rearrangement joins TRBV9 to TRBJ2-2; no definite D call. The CDR3 is made up of 13 amino acids. The germline CDR1 and CDR2 sequences are SGDLS and YYNGEE. The V gene lost 4 bases and the J gene lost 0 bases, with 4 bases spanning the gap. The CDR3 nucleotides read TGTGCCAGCAGCTCTACGAACACCGGGGAGCTGTTTTTT. Translated, it gives CASSSTNTGELFF.

V usage is TRBV25-1 and J usage is TRBJ2-3; no clear D. The germline V and J ends were trimmed by 6 bases and 3 bases, with 13 bases remaining between them. Germline lookup yields CDR1 MGHDK and CDR2 SYGVNS. The CDR3 length is 14 residues. This CDR3 reads CASRTRFVTDTQYF. DNA for the CDR3: TGTGCCAGCAGGACGAGGTTCGTAACAGATACGCAGTATTTT. The whole variable domain, remainder taken from reference TRBV25-1 and TRBJ2-3, is EADIYQTPRYLVIGTGKKITLECSQTMGHDKMYWYQQDPGMELHLIHYSYGVNSTEKGDLSSESTVSRIRTEHFPLTLESARPSHTSQYLCASRTRFVTDTQYFGPGTRLTVL.

The V gene is TRBV5-6, the J gene TRBJ2-7, with TRBD1 matching 9 bases. CDR3 length: 15 residues. Per the germline V gene, CDR1 is SGHDT and CDR2 is YYEEEE. With V trimmed by 2 bases and J by 5 bases, 8 bases remained unmatched. The CDR3 here is CASSFGQGLGNEQYF. CDR3 DNA sequence: TGTGCCAGCAGCTTCGGACAGGGGCTGGGAAACGAGCAGTACTTC.

The chain joins TRBV14 to TRBJ1-1; D call uncertain. Per germline, CDR1 SGHDN and CDR2 FVKESK. Trimming shortened V by 1 base and J by 5 bases, and 8 bases separated the two germline ends. CDR3 length: 13 amino acids. The CDR3 bases are TGTGCCAGCAGCCAAGGGCGGCAGACTGAAGCTTTCTTT. This encodes CASSQGRQTEAFF.

The rearrangement links TRBV18 to TRBJ2-7; D is perhaps TRBD1 (6 bases). V was shortened by 0 bases and J by 0 bases, with 12 bases between the two germline ends. Germline loops: CDR1 KGHSH, CDR2 LQKENI. This CDR3 contains 16 residues. The CDR3 protein is CASSPPNGQSSYEQYF. The CDR3 DNA is TGTGCCAGCTCACCACCGAATGGACAGAGCTCCTACGAGCAGTACTTC. The complete variable domain, with remaining parts taken from reference TRBV18 and TRBJ2-7, reads NAGVMQNPRHLVRRRGQEARLRCSPMKGHSHVYWYRQLPEEGLKFMVYLQKENIIDESGMPKERFSAEFPKEGPSILRIQQVVRGDSAAYFCASSPPNGQSSYEQYFGPGTRLTVT.

The J gene is TRBJ2-5, the V gene TRBV30, with TRBD1 identical over 9 bases. Looked up from germline, CDR1 is GTSNPN and CDR2 is SVGIG (reference sequence). Trimming removed 1 base from V and 4 bases from J; junction bases left unmatched: 4. This CDR3 comprises 14 residues. The CDR3 sequence is CAWSAGTGIETQYF. CDR3 bases: TGTGCCTGGAGTGCGGGGACAGGGATAGAGACCCAGTACTTC.

The chain uses TRBV19 and TRBJ1-6, with D perhaps TRBD1 (5 bases). There are 15 residues in the CDR3. Per the germline V gene, CDR1 is LNHDA and CDR2 is SQIVND (reference sequence). V lost 3 bases, J lost 4 bases, and 10 bases lay in between. CDR3 loop: CASSISQDYNSPLHF. CDR3 sequence (DNA): TGTGCCAGTAGTATTTCACAGGATTATAATTCACCCCTCCACTTT.

The chain couples TRBV11-2 to TRBJ1-2, with TRBD1 matching 8 bases. This CDR3 is built from 17 residues. Looked up from germline, CDR1 is SGHAT and CDR2 is FQNNGV. After removal of 0 bases from V and 6 bases from J, the junction contained 12 bases not matched to a gene. DNA of the CDR3: TGTGCCAGCAGCTTAGATCAGTGGACAGGGCTCCGAGATGGCTACACCTTC. This translates into CASSLDQWTGLRDGYTF.

V usage is TRBV30 and J usage is TRBJ2-3; TRBD1 matches at 10 bases. From germline, CDR1 is GTSNPN and CDR2 SVGIG (reference sequence). This CDR3 has 15 residues. Trimming removed 3 bases from V and 1 base from J; junction bases left unmatched: 4. CDR3 residues: CAWSDRGPRTDTQYF. CDR3 nucleotides: TGTGCCTGGAGCGACAGGGGGCCTCGCACAGATACGCAGTATTTT.

The chain carries TRBV6-1 and TRBJ1-3, with TRBD1 matching 8 bases. Germline V lookup: CDR1 MNHNS, CDR2 SASEGT. The CDR3 totals 18 residues. J lost 0 bases, V lost 4 bases, and 11 bases had no gene match. Here the CDR3 reads CASSAGTGDMSSGNTIYF. The DNA of the CDR3 is TGTGCCAGCAGTGCCGGGACAGGTGATATGAGCTCTGGAAACACCATATATTTT.

V and J are TRBV5-4 and TRBJ1-6; D is perhaps TRBD1 (6 bases). From germline, CDR1 is SGHNT and CDR2 YYREEE (reference sequence). V was trimmed by 0 bases and J by 7 bases, leaving 14 bases between them. This CDR3 is built from 16 residues. CDR3 amino acids: CASSLGITGQNSPLHF. As DNA, the CDR3 is TGTGCCAGCAGCTTGGGTATTACCGGACAGAATTCACCCCTCCACTTT.

The chain carries TRBV7-3 and TRBJ2-1, with 9 bases identical to TRBD2. CDR1 and CDR2 from the germline V gene are SGHTA and FQGTGA. V dropped 8 bases and J dropped 6; count of bases not matched to a gene: 5. The CDR3 is 13 residues long. The CDR3 reads CASGASGANEQFF. The DNA for the CDR3 is TGTGCCAGCGGGGCTAGCGGGGCCAATGAGCAGTTCTTC.

The chain joins TRBV10-3 to TRBJ1-1; perhaps TRBD1 as D (6 bases). Trimming pared 11 bases from V and 1 base from J, leaving 17 bases between. The CDR3 totals 14 residues. The germline gives CDR1 ENHRY, CDR2 SYGVKD. CDR3 sequence reads: CAALGGVTNTEAFF. As DNA, the CDR3 is TGTGCCGCTTTAGGGGGGGTGACGAACACTGAAGCTTTCTTT.

V and J are TRBV5-3 and TRBJ2-2; 10 bases line up with TRBD1. TRBV5-3 is placed among ORFs of uncertain function. After removal of 0 bases from V and 3 bases from J, the junction contained 2 bases not matched to a gene. This CDR3 comprises 16 residues. DNA for the CDR3: TGTGCCAGAAGCTTGGGTGGGACAGGGGACACCGGGGAGCTGTTTTTT. Amino acid sequence: CARSLGGTGDTGELFF.